The rows below give T cell receptor beta chains drawn from one sample of a study of T cell repertoires in cytomegalovirus infection. TCRdb analysed the reads with MiXCR anew, one entry per CDR3 protein. The table has about 200,000 distinct CDR3 sequences, nearly 9.5% seen once; the top ten hold approximately 4.2%. The specimen sequenced was PBMCs. These receptors were collected from a human donor in good health (CMV status not recorded). Some clones in this sample may be carry-over from other donors' samples. CDR3s include the opening cysteine and the closing phenylalanine or tryptophan. A D gene is named only where the DNA matches it firmly. Clone size is not always given. Where it is, it says once, few, many or a class for expanded clones.

j_call: TRBJ2-5
d_call: .
v_call: TRBV7-2
clone_size: many
cdr3_aa: CASSSRWGFLETQYF

j_call: TRBJ2-5
d_call: .
v_call: TRBV7-2
clone_size: many
cdr3_aa: CASSLDVGGETQYF

j_call: TRBJ1-4
d_call: TRBD1
v_call: TRBV7-6
clone_size: many
cdr3_aa: CASSLQPGQPNEKLFF

j_call: TRBJ2-7
d_call: TRBD2
v_call: TRBV5-1
clone_size: .
cdr3_aa: CASSEAGGPIYEQYF

j_call: TRBJ1-5
d_call: .
v_call: TRBV12-3/TRBV12-4
clone_size: many
cdr3_aa: CASSSRQVVGNQPQHF

j_call: TRBJ2-3
d_call: TRBD2
v_call: TRBV29-1
clone_size: .
cdr3_aa: CSVVTSGLTDTQYF

j_call: TRBJ1-1
d_call: .
v_call: TRBV7-9
clone_size: few
cdr3_aa: CASSLDPGVNTEAFF

j_call: TRBJ2-1
d_call: .
v_call: TRBV15
clone_size: .
cdr3_aa: CATSTGTRPYNEQFF

j_call: TRBJ1-1
d_call: .
v_call: TRBV7-9
clone_size: many
cdr3_aa: CASSLYLGSEAFF

j_call: TRBJ1-1
d_call: .
v_call: TRBV11-2
clone_size: many
cdr3_aa: CASSFRASTEAFF

j_call: TRBJ2-5
d_call: TRBD2
v_call: TRBV28
clone_size: many
cdr3_aa: CASSRGLAGGETQYF

j_call: TRBJ1-3
d_call: .
v_call: TRBV29-1
clone_size: .
cdr3_aa: CSAGTVSGNTIYF

j_call: TRBJ1-5
d_call: .
v_call: TRBV5-6
clone_size: many
cdr3_aa: CASSLRQGLGNQPQHF

j_call: TRBJ2-7
d_call: .
v_call: TRBV27
clone_size: many
cdr3_aa: CASRSSYEQYF

j_call: TRBJ2-5
d_call: TRBD2
v_call: TRBV7-2
clone_size: many
cdr3_aa: CASSHGLAGVLETQYF

j_call: TRBJ1-1
d_call: .
v_call: TRBV4-3
clone_size: few
cdr3_aa: CASSQEGVVSNTEAFF

j_call: TRBJ2-1
d_call: TRBD2
v_call: TRBV7-8
clone_size: many
cdr3_aa: CASSLEAGAYNEQFF

j_call: TRBJ1-6
d_call: .
v_call: TRBV7-4
clone_size: .
cdr3_aa: CASSFSSYESPLHF

j_call: TRBJ2-3
d_call: .
v_call: TRBV10-3
clone_size: many
cdr3_aa: CAISETGRGYPNTQYF

j_call: TRBJ1-1
d_call: .
v_call: TRBV6-2/TRBV6-3
clone_size: many
cdr3_aa: CASKGDTGRRGQVAFF

j_call: TRBJ2-5
d_call: .
v_call: TRBV5-1
clone_size: few
cdr3_aa: CASSLAADQETQYF

j_call: TRBJ1-6
d_call: .
v_call: TRBV7-2
clone_size: many
cdr3_aa: CASSFKGLDSPLHF

j_call: TRBJ2-1
d_call: TRBD1
v_call: TRBV7-2
clone_size: many
cdr3_aa: CASSSRDRAYNEQFF

j_call: TRBJ2-5
d_call: .
v_call: TRBV20-1
clone_size: many
cdr3_aa: CSARDSFGGSETQYF

j_call: TRBJ1-2
d_call: .
v_call: TRBV7-2
clone_size: many
cdr3_aa: CASSSPGRGGYTF

j_call: TRBJ2-3
d_call: .
v_call: TRBV10-3
clone_size: many
cdr3_aa: CAISEPPADTQYF

j_call: TRBJ2-7
d_call: TRBD2
v_call: TRBV20-1
clone_size: many
cdr3_aa: CSALLASRGYEQYF

j_call: TRBJ1-4
d_call: .
v_call: TRBV2
clone_size: many
cdr3_aa: CASSAGRNGIKLFF

j_call: TRBJ1-1
d_call: .
v_call: TRBV7-2
clone_size: many
cdr3_aa: CASSLRGVNTEAFF

j_call: TRBJ1-4
d_call: .
v_call: TRBV20-1
clone_size: .
cdr3_aa: CSARDQAASYEKLFF

j_call: TRBJ2-3
d_call: TRBD2
v_call: TRBV7-2
clone_size: many
cdr3_aa: CASSPSGPGGRITDTQYF

j_call: TRBJ1-1
d_call: TRBD1
v_call: TRBV24-1
clone_size: few
cdr3_aa: CATSDSTGFEAFF

j_call: TRBJ1-6
d_call: .
v_call: TRBV20-1
clone_size: many
cdr3_aa: CSAKLSGANNSPLHF

j_call: TRBJ2-5
d_call: .
v_call: TRBV11-2
clone_size: few
cdr3_aa: CAGGEGSLGETQYF

j_call: TRBJ1-1
d_call: .
v_call: TRBV10-3
clone_size: .
cdr3_aa: CAIRRQRDTEAFF

j_call: TRBJ2-1
d_call: TRBD1
v_call: TRBV11-1
clone_size: few
cdr3_aa: CASSFYGTGQFF

j_call: TRBJ1-5
d_call: .
v_call: TRBV12-3/TRBV12-4
clone_size: many
cdr3_aa: CASSVDDRVQPQHF

j_call: TRBJ2-2
d_call: .
v_call: TRBV5-1
clone_size: many
cdr3_aa: CASSSQGTGELFF

j_call: TRBJ1-5
d_call: .
v_call: TRBV28
clone_size: .
cdr3_aa: CASSLPGGRGNQPQHF

j_call: TRBJ2-2
d_call: .
v_call: TRBV5-8
clone_size: .
cdr3_aa: CASSLDQSNTGELFF

j_call: TRBJ2-2
d_call: TRBD2
v_call: TRBV7-8
clone_size: many
cdr3_aa: CASSGPGGKGTGELFF